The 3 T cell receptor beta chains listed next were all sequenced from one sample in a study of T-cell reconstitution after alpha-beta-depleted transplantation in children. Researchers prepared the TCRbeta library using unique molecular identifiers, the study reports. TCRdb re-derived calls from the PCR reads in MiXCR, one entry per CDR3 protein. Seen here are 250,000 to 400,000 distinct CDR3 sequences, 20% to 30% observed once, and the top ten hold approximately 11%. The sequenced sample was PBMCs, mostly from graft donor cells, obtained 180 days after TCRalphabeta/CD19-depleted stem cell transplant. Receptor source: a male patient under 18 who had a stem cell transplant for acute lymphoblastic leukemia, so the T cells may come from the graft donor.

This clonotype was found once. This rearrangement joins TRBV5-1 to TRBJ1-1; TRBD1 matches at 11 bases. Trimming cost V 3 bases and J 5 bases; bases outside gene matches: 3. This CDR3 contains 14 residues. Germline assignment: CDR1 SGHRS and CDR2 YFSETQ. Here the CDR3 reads CASSWTGGGTEAFF. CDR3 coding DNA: TGCGCCAGCAGCTGGACAGGGGGCGGTACTGAAGCTTTCTTT.

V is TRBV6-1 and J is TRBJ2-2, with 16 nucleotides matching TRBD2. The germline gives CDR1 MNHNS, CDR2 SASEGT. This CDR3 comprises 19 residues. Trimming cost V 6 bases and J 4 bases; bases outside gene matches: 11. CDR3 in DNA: TGTGCCAGCAGAGGACCGGGACTAGCGGGAGGGTGGGGCACCGGGGAGCTGTTTTTT. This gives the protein CASRGPGLAGGWGTGELFF.

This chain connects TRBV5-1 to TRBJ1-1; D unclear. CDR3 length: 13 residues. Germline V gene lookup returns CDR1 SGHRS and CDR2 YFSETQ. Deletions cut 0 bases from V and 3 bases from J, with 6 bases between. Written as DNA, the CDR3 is TGCGCCAGCAGCTTGGTGGAAGACACTGAAGCTTTCTTT. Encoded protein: CASSLVEDTEAFF.